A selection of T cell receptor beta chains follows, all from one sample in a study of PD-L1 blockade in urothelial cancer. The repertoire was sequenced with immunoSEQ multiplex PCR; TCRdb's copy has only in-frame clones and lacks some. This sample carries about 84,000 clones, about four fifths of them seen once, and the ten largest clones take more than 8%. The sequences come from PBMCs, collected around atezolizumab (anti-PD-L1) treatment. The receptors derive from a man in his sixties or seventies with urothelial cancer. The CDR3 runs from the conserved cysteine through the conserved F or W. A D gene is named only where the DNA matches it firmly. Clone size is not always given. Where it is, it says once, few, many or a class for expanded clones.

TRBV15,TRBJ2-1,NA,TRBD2,TGTGCCACCAGCACCCTGACTAGCGGGGGGCCAAATGAGCAGTTCTTC,CATSTLTSGGPNEQFF
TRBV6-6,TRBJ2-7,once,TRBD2,TGTGCCAGCAGTTTATCTAGCGGGAGGTCCCACGAGCAGTACTTC,CASSLSSGRSHEQYF
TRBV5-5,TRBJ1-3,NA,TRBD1,TGTGCCAGCAGCAGGAAGGACAGGTGGAGCTCTGGAAACACCATATATTTT,CASSRKDRWSSGNTIYF
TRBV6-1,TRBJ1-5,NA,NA,TGTGCCAGCAGTGAATGGGGCAGCAATCAGCCCCAGCATTTT,CASSEWGSNQPQHF
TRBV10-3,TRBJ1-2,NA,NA,TGTGCCATCAGTGGGACAGCTAACTATGGCTACACCTTC,CAISGTANYGYTF
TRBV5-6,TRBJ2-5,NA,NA,TGTGCCAGCAGCTTGGGACAGCAAGAGACCCAGTACTTC,CASSLGQQETQYF
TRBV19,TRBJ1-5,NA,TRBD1,TGTGCCAGTAGTATTTTGGAGGGACAGGAGACCAATCAGCCCCAGCATTTT,CASSILEGQETNQPQHF
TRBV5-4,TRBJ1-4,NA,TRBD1,TGTGCCAGCAGCTTGGATCAGGGGGACGGCGAAAAACTGTTTTTT,CASSLDQGDGEKLFF
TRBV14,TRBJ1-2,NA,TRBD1,TGTGCCAGCAGCCAAGATATGGTAGGGAGAGCAGGGGGTGTCTCTGGCTACACCTTC,CASSQDMVGRAGGVSGYTF
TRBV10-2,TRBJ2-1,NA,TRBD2,TGCGCCAGCAGTGAGACAGCGGGAGATGAGCAGTTCTTC,CASSETAGDEQFF
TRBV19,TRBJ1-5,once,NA,TGTGCCAGTAGTATTGAGGGTAATCAGCCCCAGCATTTT,CASSIEGNQPQHF
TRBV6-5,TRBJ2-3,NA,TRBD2,TGTGCCAGCAGACGAGCGGGGGCGCCGGGAAATACGCAGTATTTT,CASRRAGAPGNTQYF
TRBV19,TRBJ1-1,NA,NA,TGTGCCAGTAGTTTACAGGGCATATCGAACACTGAAGCTTTCTTT,CASSLQGISNTEAFF
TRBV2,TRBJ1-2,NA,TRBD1,TGTGCCAGCAGTGAACAGACAGGGATTAACTATGGCTACACCTTC,CASSEQTGINYGYTF
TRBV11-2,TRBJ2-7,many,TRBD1,TGTGCCAGCAGCGAACAGGGGTACGAGCAGTACTTC,CASSEQGYEQYF
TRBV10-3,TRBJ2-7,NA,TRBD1,TGTGCCATCAGTGAGTCGGGGGACAGAGGCCACGAGCAGTACTTC,CAISESGDRGHEQYF
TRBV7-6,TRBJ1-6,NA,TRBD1,TGTGCCAGCAGCTTCACCCCCGCCGGGACAGGGCCGGATAATTCACCCCTCCACTTT,CASSFTPAGTGPDNSPLHF
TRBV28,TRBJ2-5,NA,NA,TGTGCCAGCAGTTACGACTACCGAGAGACCCAGTACTTC,CASSYDYRETQYF
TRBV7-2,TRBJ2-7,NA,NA,TGTGCCAGCAGCTTAGTCCCAGGATCCTCCTACGAGCAGTACTTC,CASSLVPGSSYEQYF
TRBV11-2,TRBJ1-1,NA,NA,TGTGCCAGCAGCTTAGAAGGGGCAGGGTTGACTGAAGCTTTCTTT,CASSLEGAGLTEAFF
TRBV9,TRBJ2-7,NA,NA,TGTGCCAGCAGCTACGGGACTGGCGAGCAGTACTTC,CASSYGTGEQYF
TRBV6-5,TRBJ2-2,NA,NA,TGTGCCAGCAGTTCAACGCTAGCGTCGAACACCGGGGAGCTGTTTTTT,CASSSTLASNTGELFF
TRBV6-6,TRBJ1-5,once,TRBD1,TGTGCCAGCACGACAGGGAACAATCAGCCCCAGCATTTT,CASTTGNNQPQHF
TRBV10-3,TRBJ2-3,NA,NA,TGTGCCATCAGTGAGTCAGGGGCAGGAGATACGCAGTATTTT,CAISESGAGDTQYF
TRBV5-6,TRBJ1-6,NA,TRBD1,TGTGCCAGCAGCTTGGCCGAGACAGGGGGAGGCTCACCCCTCCACTTT,CASSLAETGGGSPLHF
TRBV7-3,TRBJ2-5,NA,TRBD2,TGTGCCAGCAGCCATTCGGGGGGCGGGGGGCAAGAGACCCAGTACTTC,CASSHSGGGGQETQYF
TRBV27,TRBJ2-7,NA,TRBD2,TGTGCCAGCAGTTTCGGGGGGTCCGAGCAGTACTTC,CASSFGGSEQYF
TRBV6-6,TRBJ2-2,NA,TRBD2,TGTGCCAGCAGGAGACTAGCGGGGGGGAACACCGGGGAGCTGTTTTTT,CASRRLAGGNTGELFF
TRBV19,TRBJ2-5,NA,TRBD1,TGTGCCAGTAGTTCACAGGGGTCTAGAGAGACCCAGTACTTC,CASSSQGSRETQYF
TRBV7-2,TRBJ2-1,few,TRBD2,TGTGCCAGCAGCCCATGGCGAGGTAGCGGGAGTGATAATGAGCAGTTCTTC,CASSPWRGSGSDNEQFF
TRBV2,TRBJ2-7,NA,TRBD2,TGTGCCAGTAAAGGACTAGCGGGAGATCACGAGCAGTACTTC,CASKGLAGDHEQYF
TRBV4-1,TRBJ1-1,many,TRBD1,TGCGCCAGCAGCCATACAGGGGGCGTCACTGAAGCTTTCTTT,CASSHTGGVTEAFF
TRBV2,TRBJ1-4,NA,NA,TGTGCCAGCCGCCCCCACATAGAGGCAACTAATGAAAAACTGTTTTTT,CASRPHIEATNEKLFF
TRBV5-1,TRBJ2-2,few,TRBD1,TGCGCCAGCCGACTTTGGGGACAGGGGAACACCGGGGAGCTGTTTTTT,CASRLWGQGNTGELFF
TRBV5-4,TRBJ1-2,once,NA,TGTGCCAGCAGCTTGGAATCGGTTAACTATGGCTACACCTTC,CASSLESVNYGYTF
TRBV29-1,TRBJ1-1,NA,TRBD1,TGCAGCGCCGAAGACGGGGACAGGGGGCTTAGAAACACTGAAGCTTTCTTT,CSAEDGDRGLRNTEAFF
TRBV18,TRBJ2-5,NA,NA,TGTGCCAGCTCACCACCCCAGGGGCCAGGGGAGACCCAGTACTTC,CASSPPQGPGETQYF
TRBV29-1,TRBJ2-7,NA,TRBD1,TGCAGCGTCATCAGGGGGCGCGGAGAGCAGTACTTC,CSVIRGRGEQYF
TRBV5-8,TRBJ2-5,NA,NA,TGTGCCAGCAGCAAAAAACAGAACGCACAAGAGACCCAGTACTTC,CASSKKQNAQETQYF
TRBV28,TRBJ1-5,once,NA,TGTGCCAGCAGTTCGACAGTTAGCAATCAGCCCCAGCATTTT,CASSSTVSNQPQHF
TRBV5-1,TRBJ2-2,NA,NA,TGCGCCAGCAGCCAGGACAGAAACACCGGGGAGCTGTTTTTT,CASSQDRNTGELFF
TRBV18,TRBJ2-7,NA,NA,TGTGCCAGCTCACCGAAGGGGGGGGGCTACGAGCAGTACTTC,CASSPKGGGYEQYF
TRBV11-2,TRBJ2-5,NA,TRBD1,TGTGCCAGCAGCTTAGGAACAGGGGGAGGAGAGACCCAGTACTTC,CASSLGTGGGETQYF
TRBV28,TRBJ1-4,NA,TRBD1,TGTGCCAGCAGGCCCGGGACAGTGAATGAAAAACTGTTTTTT,CASRPGTVNEKLFF
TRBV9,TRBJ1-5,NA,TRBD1,TGTGCCAGCAGCGGACCGGGACAGGGGGCAGGACAGCCCCAGCATTTT,CASSGPGQGAGQPQHF
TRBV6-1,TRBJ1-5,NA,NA,TGTGCCAGCAGTTCGGACAGACGGTATCAGCCCCAGCATTTT,CASSSDRRYQPQHF
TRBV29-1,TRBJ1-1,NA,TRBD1,TGCAGCGGGGACTCCGGGACAGGGGTGGGAGCTTTCTTT,CSGDSGTGVGAFF
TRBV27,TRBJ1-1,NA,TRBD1,TGTGCCAGCAGTTTATTGGGACAGGGATGGAACACTGAAGCTTTCTTT,CASSLLGQGWNTEAFF